The 20 T cell receptor beta chains reported below all come from one sample, sequenced in a study of cytomegalovirus exposure and HLA in healthy donors (dated by TCRdb to about 2017). Preparation of the library involved the immunoSEQ multiplex PCR assay. For the multiplex PCR, a mixture combining 60 forward primers for TCR Vbeta segments and 13 reverse primers for TCR Jbeta segments was used. This is the immuneACCESS table as TCRdb keeps it, with only in-frame sequences that have V and J called. A part of the clones is gone; compared with another copy, unresolved V genes explain less than half, and the rest is unexplained. This sample comprises approximately 110,000 clones, over 60% of them detected only once. Jointly, the top ten make up about 13% of the sample. Sequences were obtained from PBMCs. The origin of the receptors is a woman aged 55-70 years in good health and CMV-seropositive.

The chain uses TRBV14 and TRBJ2-2; 8 bases are a match to TRBD2. J lost 5 bases, V lost 4 bases, and 6 bases had no gene match. This CDR3 spans 15 amino acids. Germline CDR1 reads SGHDN; CDR2 reads FVKESK. In DNA, the CDR3 is TGTGCCAGCAGCCCCAAGGGACTAGTGACCGGGGAGCTGTTTTTT. Its protein product is CASSPKGLVTGELFF. Combining the CDR3 with reference TRBV14 and TRBJ2-2 gives the whole variable domain EAGVTQFPSHSVIEKGQTVTLRCDPISGHDNLYWYRRVMGKEIKFLLHFVKESKQDESGMPNNRFLAERTGGTYSTLKVQPAELEDSGVYFCASSPKGLVTGELFFGEGSRLTVL.

The V and J genes are TRBV6-5 and TRBJ1-6; D gene unclear. Per germline, CDR1 MNHEY and CDR2 SVGAGI. CDR3 length: 13 amino acids. The germline V and J ends were trimmed by 7 bases and 3 bases, with 7 bases remaining between them. The CDR3 sequence: CASTGIYNSPLHF. The CDR3 nucleotides are TGTGCCAGCACGGGGATCTATAATTCACCCCTCCACTTT.

This sequence joins TRBV9 and TRBJ2-3; 8 bases are shared with TRBD1. Germline V lookup: CDR1 SGDLS, CDR2 YYNGEE. Trimming cost V 0 bases and J 5 bases; bases outside gene matches: 5. The CDR3 has 15 amino acids. The CDR3 is CASSVGQGAGDTQYF. Here the CDR3 DNA reads TGTGCCAGCAGCGTAGGGCAGGGGGCCGGAGATACGCAGTATTTT. Supplemented by reference TRBV9 and TRBJ2-3, the full variable domain reads DSGVTQTPKHLITATGQRVTLRCSPRSGDLSVYWYQQSLDQGLQFLIQYYNGEERAKGNILERFSAQQFPDLHSELNLSSLELGDSALYFCASSVGQGAGDTQYFGPGTRLTVL.

This sequence joins TRBV6-1 and TRBJ1-2; 7 bases align to TRBD1. This CDR3 has 14 residues. V shed 5 bases and J 0 bases; nucleotides not matched to a gene: 3. Looked up from germline, CDR1 is MNHNS and CDR2 is SASEGT. The CDR3 reads CASSRDRSNYGYTF. CDR3 nucleotides: TGTGCCAGCAGTCGGGACAGATCTAACTATGGCTACACCTTC.

With regard to this clone: One end of the junction fails to match germline, which may point to a read error. V usage is TRBV6-4 and J usage is TRBJ2-3; 13 bases map to TRBD2. Germline CDR1 reads MRHNA; CDR2 reads SNTAGT. The CDR3 has 15 residues. Here the CDR3 reads CAGSGLAGGTDTQYF. The DNA for the CDR3 is TGTGCCGGCAGTGGACTAGCGGGGGGCACAGATACGCAGTATTTT.

This clone was counted a single time. V usage is TRBV27 and J usage is TRBJ2-7; possibly TRBD1 for D (6 bases). This CDR3 is built from 14 residues. CDR1 and CDR2 (germline): MNHEY, SMNVEV (reference sequence). Trimming took 8 bases from V and 3 from J, leaving 17 bases between them. CDR3 sequence reads: CASSPGAGDYEQYF. CDR3 coding DNA: TGTGCCAGCTCTCCAGGGGCCGGGGACTACGAGCAGTACTTC.

As DNA, the CDR3 is TGTGCCAGCAGCCAGCGGCAGATGAACACTGAAGCTTTCTTT. Protein product: CASSQRQMNTEAFF. V gene TRBV14 combines with J gene TRBJ1-1; D is undetermined. Germline CDR1 is SGHDN and CDR2 is FVKESK. V lost 3 bases and J lost 0, with 8 bases in between. The CDR3 is made up of 14 amino acids.

In its sample, this clone was seen a few times. This sequence joins TRBV30 and TRBJ2-1; TRBD2 might be the D (5 bases). V gave up 0 bases and J gave up 9 bases, with 18 bases separating them. Germline loops: CDR1 GTSNPN, CDR2 SVGIG (reference sequence). CDR3 size: 15 residues. CDR3 sequence: CAWSVRELVGSEQFF. CDR3 coding DNA: TGTGCCTGGAGTGTAAGGGAACTAGTTGGCAGTGAGCAGTTCTTC. Combining the CDR3 with reference TRBV30 and TRBJ2-1 gives the whole variable domain SQTIHQWPATLVQPVGSPLSLECTVEGTSNPNLYWYRQAAGRGLQLLFYSVGIGQISSEVPQNLSASRPQDRQFILSSKKLLLSDSGFYLCAWSVRELVGSEQFFGPGTRLTVL.

Only one count was recorded for this clone. The chain has TRBV7-9 and TRBJ2-7; D perhaps matches TRBD1 (6 bases). The CDR3 has 15 amino acids. V was clipped by 1 base and J by 6 bases, with 16 bases between them. Germline CDR1 and CDR2: SEHNR and FQNEAQ (reference sequence). CDR3 nucleotide sequence: TGTGCCAGCAGCTTAGGAACAGGGTTTTTGGGCGAGCAGTACTTC. Amino acid sequence: CASSLGTGFLGEQYF.

This chain uses TRBV6-5 with TRBJ1-6; TRBD1 might be the D (6 bases). The CDR3 sequence is 14 residues long. V gave up 8 bases and J gave up 10 bases, with 18 bases separating them. Germline values: CDR1 MNHEY, CDR2 SVGAGI. CDR3: CASGLLAGESPLHF. In nucleotides, the CDR3 is TGTGCCAGCGGTTTGCTCGCAGGGGAGTCACCCCTCCACTTT.

The chain joins TRBV10-3 to TRBJ2-3; TRBD2 matches at 14 bases. This CDR3 comprises 18 residues. The V gene's germline CDR1 is ENHRY and CDR2 SYGVKD. V dropped 0 bases and J dropped 5; count of bases not matched to a gene: 7. The CDR3 here is CAISESIFGTSGRDTQYF. Here the CDR3 DNA reads TGTGCCATCAGTGAGTCGATCTTCGGGACTAGCGGGAGAGATACGCAGTATTTT.

The genes are TRBV5-8 and TRBJ1-4, with TRBD1 as a possible D gene (5 bases). Germline V CDR1 and CDR2: SGHTS, YDEGEE. Deletions cut 3 bases from V and 7 bases from J, with 13 bases between. CDR3 length: 14 residues. The CDR3 spells CASSYTAQGEKLFF. CDR3 in DNA: TGTGCCAGCAGCTACACAGCTCAGGGTGAAAAACTGTTTTTT.

This clone has just one count. The chain employs TRBV27 and TRBJ1-4, with 9 bases fitting TRBD1. The CDR3 runs to 17 residues. Germline V gene lookup returns CDR1 MNHEY and CDR2 SMNVEV (reference sequence). V lost 5 bases and J lost 0; bases outside the gene matches: 7. The CDR3 nucleotides read TGTGCCAGCAGTGTACAGGGGGCATTCCCAACTAATGAAAAACTGTTTTTT. Its protein is CASSVQGAFPTNEKLFF.

The rearrangement links TRBV6-5 to TRBJ2-1, with D possibly TRBD1 on 5 matching bases. CDR3 size: 16 residues. Germline values: CDR1 MNHEY, CDR2 SVGAGI. V lost 2 bases and J lost 0, with 11 bases in between. CDR3 residues: CASSYRRVSSYNEQFF. The CDR3 nucleotides are TGTGCCAGCAGTTACCGCAGGGTGAGCTCCTACAATGAGCAGTTCTTC.

This clone has only one observation. The V and J genes are TRBV4-3 and TRBJ2-1, with a possible D match to TRBD2 (5 bases). The V gene's germline CDR1 is LGHNA and CDR2 YSLEER. The CDR3 contains 16 residues. Trimming left V 1 base short and J 2 bases short, with 12 bases between. The CDR3 sequence is CASSQGMLAAYNEQFF. CDR3 nucleotides: TGCGCCAGCAGCCAAGGCATGCTAGCAGCCTACAATGAGCAGTTCTTC.

This chain's CDR3 is CAWDKGGGSGTQYF. Here the CDR3 DNA reads TGTGCCTGGGACAAAGGCGGGGGAAGCGGTACGCAGTATTTT. This chain joins TRBV30 and TRBJ2-3; 7 bases match TRBD2. J gave up 8 bases and V 5 bases, and 13 bases lay outside the gene matches. CDR3 length equals 14 residues. The germline V gene encodes CDR1 GTSNPN and CDR2 SVGIG (reference sequence).

A few counts support this clone. J is TRBJ2-3 and V is TRBV5-4, with D perhaps TRBD1 (6 bases). The CDR3 covers 15 residues. V was trimmed by 2 bases and J by 0 bases, leaving 10 bases between them. From germline, CDR1 is SGHNT and CDR2 YYREEE (reference sequence). The CDR3 is CASSLQGRSTDTQYF. In nucleotides, the CDR3 is TGTGCCAGCAGCTTACAGGGAAGAAGCACAGATACGCAGTATTTT.

J is TRBJ2-5 and V is TRBV11-2; 16 nucleotides agree with TRBD2. V lost 5 bases, J lost 4 bases, and 7 bases stayed unmatched. The CDR3 extends over 17 amino acids. Germline loops: CDR1 SGHAT, CDR2 FQNNGV. The CDR3 nucleotides are TGTGCCAGCAGCCAAGGGACTAGCGGGAGGGTGGGAGAGACCCAGTACTTC. This codes for CASSQGTSGRVGETQYF.

J is TRBJ1-3 and V is TRBV7-9; 7 bases line up with TRBD1. V dropped 3 bases and J dropped 0; count of bases not matched to a gene: 5. CDR1 and CDR2 (germline): SEHNR, FQNEAQ (reference sequence). CDR3 size: 16 residues. This CDR3 reads CASSLTGLLSGNTIYF. CDR3 nucleotides: TGTGCCAGCAGCTTGACAGGGCTACTCTCTGGAAACACCATATATTTT.

The rearrangement uses TRBV13 and TRBJ2-1, with 13 nucleotides matching TRBD2. The CDR3 runs 20 residues. Germline-derived CDR1 and CDR2 are PRHDT and FYEKMQ (reference sequence). Germline trimming cut 1 base from V and 7 bases from J; bases unmatched to any gene: 16. CDR3 sequence (DNA): TGTGCCAGCAGCTTAGCGGGGCGACTAGCGGGGGGATCCCAGGTGAATGAGCAGTTCTTC. It specifies CASSLAGRLAGGSQVNEQFF. Variable domain in full (rest from reference TRBV13 and TRBJ2-1): AAGVIQSPRHLIKEKRETATLKCYPIPRHDTVYWYQQGPGQDPQFLISFYEKMQSDKGSIPDRFSAQQFSDYHSELNMSSLELGDSALYFCASSLAGRLAGGSQVNEQFFGPGTRLTVL.